Below, one T cell receptor beta chain is given with its context. Which antigen it targets is not known. No quality values exist for individual bases; no much larger clone is one base distant. Each collaborating institution followed its own protocols to collect whole blood in K2EDTA tubes. For TCRbeta analysis, collaborator samples were shipped as frozen whole blood, as isolated PBMCs, or as DNA extracted from either sample type. The V end gives up 5 bases and the J end 5 bases, leaving 9 bases in the junction not matched to a gene. CDR1 LNHDA and CDR2 SQIVND are derived from the germline V gene (reference sequence). The CDR3 numbers 15 residues from cysteine through phenylalanine. The CDR3 DNA has 45 bases and is translated from base 1. The sample comes from a study of blood T cell repertoires in COVID-19 (dated by TCRdb to the early 2020s). Context from the whole study: The collaborator samples originated in the United States, Italy and Spain and spanned the acute and convalescent phases of COVID-19. HLA class I and class II types, where available, came from metadata supplied by the sample provider rather than from assay-based typing. The dataset comprised deeply sampled blood TCRbeta repertoires from subjects exposed to, actively infected with, or recovered from COVID-19. The samples were drawn from the first 160 participants of the ongoing ImmuneRACE study and from 1,254 subjects provided by 6 global collaborators. The repertoires were made available in a free public database intended to serve as a resource for research on the immune response to SARS-CoV-2. The prospective study material was composed of cDNA or gDNA derived from T cells, B-cell-depleted T cells, or PBMCs. Sample metadata almost always included a de-identified subject ID, COVID-19 status, age in years and sex. The study at large found these results: How much clinical and demographic metadata was included differed by source and by participant, and the metadata was provided uncurated.

TCRbeta CDR3 regions were amplified from genomic DNA using the immunoSEQ Assay, a bias-controlled multiplex PCR. In the source study's methods: The number of nucleated cells in each sample was estimated by amplification of reference gene primers within the assay. To quantify the absolute abundance of each unique TCRbeta CDR3 rearrangement, sequence reads were collapsed and filtered. For each sample, productive Simpson clonality was calculated as the square root of Simpson's diversity index over productive rearrangements. The table was pulled from immuneACCESS by TCRdb, which kept in-frame rearrangements only. Such tables lose some clones; where checked, under half of the loss comes from unresolved V genes, and the rest has no known cause. V and J calls plus clone size are reproduced from that table; the DNA served to infer D and trimming. Counted in this sample were about 220,000 clones; under 90% of them appeared once. Jointly, the top ten make up about 20% of the sample.

What was sequenced was peripheral blood. This TCR derives from a man aged 25 to 40 with active or convalescent COVID-19. The rearrangement combines TRBV19 with TRBJ2-5; 9 central nucleotides agree with TRBD2. At the DNA level, the sequence is TGTGCCAGTAGTGCCAGGGGAAGCGGGAGGGAGACCCAGTACTTC. Its translation reads: CASSARGSGRETQYF. With the portions outside the CDR3 filled from the reference TRBV19 and TRBJ2-5 genes, the complete variable region becomes DGGITQSPKYLFRKEGQNVTLSCEQNLNHDAMYWYRQDPGQGLRLIYYSQIVNDFQKGDIAEGYSVSREKKESFPLTVTSAQKNPTAFYLCASSARGSGRETQYFGPGTRLLVL.